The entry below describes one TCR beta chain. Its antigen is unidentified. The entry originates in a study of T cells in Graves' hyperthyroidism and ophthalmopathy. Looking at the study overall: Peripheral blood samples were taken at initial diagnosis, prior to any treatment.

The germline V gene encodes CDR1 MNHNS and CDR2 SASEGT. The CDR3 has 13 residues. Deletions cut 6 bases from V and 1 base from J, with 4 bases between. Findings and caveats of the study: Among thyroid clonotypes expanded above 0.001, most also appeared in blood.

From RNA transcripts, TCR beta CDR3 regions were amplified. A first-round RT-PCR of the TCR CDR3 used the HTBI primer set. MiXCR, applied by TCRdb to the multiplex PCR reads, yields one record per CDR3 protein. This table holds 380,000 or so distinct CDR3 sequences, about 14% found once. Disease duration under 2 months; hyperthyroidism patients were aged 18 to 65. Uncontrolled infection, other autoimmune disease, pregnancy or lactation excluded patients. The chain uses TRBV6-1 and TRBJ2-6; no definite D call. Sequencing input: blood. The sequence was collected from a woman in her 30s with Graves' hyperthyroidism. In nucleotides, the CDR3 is TGTGCCAGCAGCGATTCTGGGGCCAACGTCCTGACTTTC. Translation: CASSDSGANVLTF.